Presented here are 21 T cell receptor beta chains from one specimen sequenced in a study of control samples from healthy donors and cancer patients. Libraries were prepared by immunoSEQ multiplex PCR; TCRdb keeps only in-frame clonotypes and omits some of them. The sample lists roughly 45,000 clones; approximately 83% were seen once. The sequencing sample was made of PBMCs. The receptors shown here come from a woman aged 45-60 years with lung cancer.

The chain recombines TRBV10-3 with TRBJ2-3, with D tentatively TRBD2 (7 bases). CDR3 length equals 15 residues. Germline CDR1 reads ENHRY; CDR2 reads SYGVKD. V lost 11 bases and J 1 base, leaving 19 bases between the germline ends. This CDR3 reads CALSDGGGRTDTQYF. The CDR3 bases are TGTGCCCTCTCAGATGGGGGGGGCCGCACAGATACGCAGTATTTT.

V gene TRBV7-2 combines with J gene TRBJ1-1, with D unresolved. Trimming took off 1 base at V and 1 base at J, with 4 bases between the two ends. The CDR3 extends over 13 amino acids. Germline CDR1 reads SGHTA; CDR2 reads FQGNSA. CDR3 residues: CASSLVPNTEAFF. Here the CDR3 DNA reads TGTGCCAGCAGCTTAGTGCCGAACACTGAAGCTTTCTTT.

The chain uses TRBV18 and TRBJ1-5; D is undetermined. Trimming took 2 bases from V and 1 from J, leaving 12 bases between them. Germline-derived CDR1 and CDR2 are KGHSH and LQKENI. This CDR3 is built from 16 residues. The CDR3 nucleotides are TGTGCCAGCTCACCAACTAGATTGGGGAGCAATCAGCCCCAGCATTTT. Translating it yields CASSPTRLGSNQPQHF.

The rearrangement joins TRBV2 to TRBJ2-1; no clear D gene. This CDR3 contains 13 residues. V was clipped by 9 bases and J by 9 bases, with 18 bases between them. The germline gives CDR1 SNHLY, CDR2 FYNNEI. The CDR3 DNA follows: TGTGCCAGTTCGCCGAGAAATATTGGTGAGCAGTTCTTC. This gives the protein CASSPRNIGEQFF.

This clone was picked up one time. V usage is TRBV7-6 and J usage is TRBJ1-1; weak D call: TRBD1 (6 bases). Germline V CDR1 and CDR2: SGHVS, FNYEAQ. The V gene lost 5 bases and the J gene lost 3 bases, with 10 bases spanning the gap. CDR3 size: 13 residues. CDR3 sequence reads: CASSGYRDTEAFF. The CDR3 DNA sequence: TGTGCCAGCAGCGGATACAGGGACACTGAAGCTTTCTTT.

The chain carries TRBV7-2 and TRBJ1-2; 7 bases are shared with TRBD1. Germline V gene lookup returns CDR1 SGHTA and CDR2 FQGNSA. The CDR3 has 14 amino acids. Losses at the gene ends were 3 bases for V and 7 bases for J; bases not matched to a gene: 8. CDR3 sequence reads: CASSFGDRAAGYTF. The CDR3 bases are TGTGCCAGCAGCTTCGGAGACAGGGCCGCTGGCTACACCTTC.

For the CDR3, the DNA is TGTGCCAGCAGCTTAGGGACAGGGGAATTCTATGGCTACACCTTC. This translates into CASSLGTGEFYGYTF. J is TRBJ1-2 and V is TRBV7-2, with 9 bases fitting TRBD1. V lost 1 base, J lost 4 bases, and 4 bases stayed unmatched. The CDR3 loop spans 15 amino acids. Germline V gene data show CDR1 as SGHTA and CDR2 as FQGNSA.

V gene TRBV5-1 combines with J gene TRBJ2-3; TRBD1 agrees at 9 bases. Germline values: CDR1 SGHRS, CDR2 YFSETQ. This CDR3 contains 16 residues. Trimming took 1 base from V and 3 from J; bases not matched to a gene: 6. DNA for the CDR3: TGCGCCAGCAGCTTGTTAGAGACAGGGGGGACAGATACGCAGTATTTT. This codes for CASSLLETGGTDTQYF. Complete variable domain (other parts from reference TRBV5-1 and TRBJ2-3): KAGVTQTPRYLIKTRGQQVTLSCSPISGHRSVSWYQQTPGQGLQFLFEYFSETQRNKGNFPGRFSGRQFSNSRSEMNVSTLELGDSALYLCASSLLETGGTDTQYFGPGTRLTVL.

This clone appeared a few times. The chain couples TRBV5-6 to TRBJ1-5; a possible D gene is TRBD1 (6 bases). V dropped 2 bases and J dropped 8 bases, with 11 bases sitting between them. This CDR3 has 13 amino acids. In germline, CDR1 is SGHDT, CDR2 YYEEEE. The CDR3, as DNA: TGTGCCAGCAGCTTTGCCACAGGGAAGCCCCAGCATTTT. Protein product: CASSFATGKPQHF.

As DNA, the CDR3 is TGTGCCAGCAGCCTACCCGGGGGGGAGAAGAACTATGGCTACACCTTC. Its protein is CASSLPGGEKNYGYTF. The chain links TRBV5-8 to TRBJ1-2, with D possibly TRBD1 on 5 matching bases. Germline CDR1 SGHTS, CDR2 YDEGEE. CDR3 length: 16 residues. The germline V and J ends were trimmed by 4 bases and 2 bases, with 18 bases remaining between them.

The CDR3 sequence is CASSNRAGYEQYF. The CDR3 coding sequence is TGCGCCAGCTCGAACAGGGCGGGCTACGAGCAGTACTTC. The chain links TRBV5-1 to TRBJ2-7; maybe TRBD1 (6 bases). Per the germline V gene, CDR1 is SGHRS and CDR2 is YFSETQ. The V end lost 7 bases, the J end lost 3 bases, and 14 bases lay between the germline ends. The CDR3 is made up of 13 amino acids. The entire variable domain, with the rest obtained from reference TRBV5-1 and TRBJ2-7, is as follows: KAGVTQTPRYLIKTRGQQVTLSCSPISGHRSVSWYQQTPGQGLQFLFEYFSETQRNKGNFPGRFSGRQFSNSRSEMNVSTLELGDSALYLCASSNRAGYEQYFGPGTRLTVT.

The rearrangement links TRBV18 to TRBJ2-2, with TRBD1 as a possible D gene (5 bases). The length of the CDR3 is 14 residues. The germline V and J ends were trimmed by 4 bases and 3 bases, with 9 bases remaining between them. CDR1 KGHSH and CDR2 LQKENI come from the germline V gene. The chain's CDR3 is CASSLSGHTGELFF. The CDR3 region has the DNA TGTGCCAGCTCACTGTCAGGGCACACCGGGGAGCTGTTTTTT.

The rearrangement uses TRBV11-3 and TRBJ1-2, with 7 bases aligning to TRBD1. From germline, CDR1 is SGHNT and CDR2 YENEEA. With 1 base clipped from V and 7 bases from J, the junction kept 6 bases outside the gene matches. The CDR3 totals 14 residues. CDR3 bases: TGTGCCAGCAGCTTAGCAACAGGGGAGAGTGGCTACACCTTC. Protein product: CASSLATGESGYTF.

This clone was seen only once. This sequence joins TRBV4-3 and TRBJ1-4, with no clear D. Germline assignment: CDR1 LGHNA and CDR2 YSLEER. The CDR3 has 18 residues. V dropped 0 bases and J dropped 4 bases, with 18 bases sitting between them. This CDR3 reads CASSQDEGRRRGNEKLFF. The CDR3 region has the DNA TGCGCCAGCAGCCAAGATGAGGGTAGGAGACGAGGTAATGAAAAACTGTTTTTT.

This clone was counted only a few times. The rearrangement joins TRBV9 to TRBJ1-1; D ambiguous. Trimming left V 5 bases short and J 1 base short, with 9 bases between. The CDR3 sequence is 13 residues long. Germline V gene lookup returns CDR1 SGDLS and CDR2 YYNGEE. The CDR3 protein is CASRKGENTEAFF. CDR3 nucleotides: TGTGCCAGCAGGAAGGGCGAGAACACTGAAGCTTTCTTT.

The gene calls are TRBV5-6 and TRBJ2-5, with D uncertain. The CDR3 is 12 amino acids. V lost 0 bases to trimming and J lost 4 bases, with 4 bases between them. The V gene's germline CDR1 is SGHDT and CDR2 YYEEEE. This chain's CDR3 is CASSLAPETQYF. Here the CDR3 DNA reads TGTGCCAGCAGCTTGGCGCCAGAGACCCAGTACTTC.

The chain links TRBV5-6 to TRBJ1-1, with unresolved D. Per germline, CDR1 SGHDT and CDR2 YYEEEE. V was shortened by 5 bases and J by 7 bases, with 12 bases between the two germline ends. This CDR3 comprises 12 residues. The CDR3 sequence: CASSFRAHEAFF. In nucleotides, the CDR3 is TGTGCCAGCAGTTTCCGGGCCCATGAAGCTTTCTTT.

The genes are TRBV6-2 or TRBV6-3 and TRBJ1-5; D is uncertain. Germline assignment: CDR1 MNHEY and CDR2 SVGEGT. V was trimmed by 2 bases and J by 0 bases, leaving 2 bases between them. This CDR3 is 13 amino acids long. The CDR3 spells CASSYDSNQPQHF. The CDR3 nucleotides read TGTGCCAGCAGTTACGATAGCAATCAGCCCCAGCATTTT.

V and J are TRBV28 and TRBJ1-2, with TRBD1 identical over 7 bases. V shed 7 bases, J shed 4 bases, and the junction held 9 bases outside the gene matches. The CDR3 is 14 residues long. Germline V gene sequence: CDR1 MDHEN, CDR2 SYDVKM. CDR3 in DNA: TGTGCCAGCAAATCGGACAGGTACCTCTATGGCTACACCTTC. It specifies CASKSDRYLYGYTF.

This chain links TRBV19 with TRBJ2-7; D might be TRBD2 (6 bases). The CDR3 sequence is 14 residues long. CDR1 and CDR2 (germline): LNHDA, SQIVND (reference sequence). V lost 5 bases and J 0 bases, leaving 11 bases between the germline ends. CDR3 sequence (DNA): TGTGCCAGTAGTCGACTAGGGGCCTCCTACGAGCAGTACTTC. Residues: CASSRLGASYEQYF.

V usage is TRBV7-2 and J usage is TRBJ1-2; no clear D. The length of the CDR3 is 13 residues. Per the germline V gene, CDR1 is SGHTA and CDR2 is FQGNSA. V lost 2 bases and J 0 bases, leaving 4 bases between the germline ends. The CDR3 sequence is CASSLFTNYGYTF. The CDR3 nucleotides read TGTGCCAGCAGCTTATTCACTAACTATGGCTACACCTTC.